The rows below give T cell receptor beta chains drawn from one sample of a study of blood T cells in healthy people across ages. TCRdb passed the 5' RACE reads through MiXCR, listing each CDR3 protein once. This sample yields roughly 800,000 distinct CDR3 sequences, of which 58% are seen a single time; roughly 20% belongs to the top ten. Sequencing was done on a sample of blood. The receptors were sampled from a man under 40 in good health. CDR3s include the opening cysteine and the closing phenylalanine or tryptophan. D genes are given only for firm matches. A row's size may be missing; if present it is once, few, many or a size class.

CDR3 protein	CDR3 DNA	clone size	D gene	J gene	V gene
CASRPGTALGETRYF	TGTGCCAGCCGACCCGGGACAGCGTTGGGGGAGACCCGGTACTTC	.	TRBD1	TRBJ2-5	TRBV28
CSAYKSGTEAFF	TGCAGTGCTTATAAGAGTGGGACTGAAGCTTTCTTT	.	.	TRBJ1-1	TRBV20-1
CSARPPGAITYNEQFF	TGCAGTGCTAGACCACCCGGGGCAATAACCTACAATGAGCAGTTCTTC	.	.	TRBJ2-1	TRBV20-1
CASTKRDGETYEQYF	TGCGCCAGCACTAAAAGAGACGGGGAAACCTACGAGCAGTACTTC	.	.	TRBJ2-7	TRBV4-1
CASSPLSSGGARAVETQYF	TGTGCCAGCAGCCCCCTATCTAGCGGGGGGGCCAGAGCAGTAGAGACCCAGTACTTC	.	TRBD2	TRBJ2-5	TRBV4-2
CSARDAYSYLLETQYF	TGCAGTGCTAGAGATGCATACAGCTACCTTTTAGAGACCCAGTACTTC	.	.	TRBJ2-5	TRBV20-1
CASSPRRQDTEAFF	TGTGCCAGCAGCCCGCGACGGCAGGACACTGAAGCTTTCTTT	.	.	TRBJ1-1	TRBV7-9
CASSDSGAMGGEQYF	TGTGCCAGCTCAGATTCTGGGGCGATGGGGGGCGAGCAGTACTTC	few	.	TRBJ2-7	TRBV7-6
CAWSRDSYEQYF	TGTGCCTGGAGTAGGGACTCCTACGAGCAGTACTTC	.	.	TRBJ2-7	TRBV30
CSVTLQERGPDTQYF	TGCAGCGTTACATTGCAGGAAAGGGGTCCAGATACGCAGTATTTT	few	.	TRBJ2-3	TRBV29-1
CATQGGTKNEKLFF	TGTGCCACCCAAGGGGGAACTAAGAATGAAAAACTGTTTTTT	.	.	TRBJ1-4	TRBV7-9
CAIFTGDSSTDTQYF	TGTGCCATCTTCACAGGGGACTCTAGCACAGATACGCAGTATTTT	.	.	TRBJ2-3	TRBV10-3
CASSPRQGSLGEQYF	TGTGCCAGCAGCCCTCGACAGGGGAGTTTGGGCGAGCAGTACTTC	.	TRBD1	TRBJ2-7	TRBV7-9
CASSPQERGGYTF	TGTGCCAGCAGTCCCCAGGAACGGGGAGGCTACACCTTC	few	.	TRBJ1-2	TRBV6-5
CASSQGVGLAYNEQFF	TGCGCCAGCAGCCAAGGGGTGGGACTAGCCTACAATGAGCAGTTCTTC	.	TRBD2	TRBJ2-1	TRBV4-1
CASKADSPLEETQYF	TGTGCCAGCAAGGCCGACAGTCCCCTCGAAGAGACCCAGTACTTC	.	.	TRBJ2-5	TRBV2
CASSPRSQGEKLFF	TGCGCCAGCAGCCCTAGGTCGCAGGGGGAAAAACTGTTTTTT	.	.	TRBJ1-4	TRBV5-1
CASSLYRDGEFSGANVLTF	TGTGCCAGCAGCCTTTACCGGGACGGCGAATTCTCTGGGGCCAACGTCCTGACTTTC	.	.	TRBJ2-6	TRBV6-2/TRBV6-3
CASRGEFAETQYF	TGTGCCAGCAGAGGGGAGTTTGCAGAGACCCAGTACTTC	few	.	TRBJ2-5	TRBV3-1
CSAREGSNTGELFF	TGCAGTGCTCGCGAGGGCTCGAACACCGGGGAGCTGTTTTTT	once	.	TRBJ2-2	TRBV20-1
CAISDKDREQYF	TGTGCCATCAGTGACAAGGACCGCGAGCAGTACTTC	.	.	TRBJ2-7	TRBV10-3
CSVVSWQETQYF	TGCAGCGTTGTGTCTTGGCAAGAGACCCAGTACTTC	many	.	TRBJ2-5	TRBV29-1
CASSLWTGGQGETQYF	TGTGCCAGCAGCTTGTGGACAGGGGGACAAGGGGAGACCCAGTACTTC	few	TRBD1	TRBJ2-5	TRBV5-4
CASRTTVGAWGNTEAFF	TGTGCCAGCAGGACGACAGTGGGGGCGTGGGGGAACACTGAAGCTTTCTTT	.	.	TRBJ1-1	TRBV12-3/TRBV12-4
CASSPFPSSYEQYF	TGTGCCAGCAGCCCTTTTCCGAGCTCCTACGAGCAGTACTTC	.	.	TRBJ2-7	TRBV7-6
CASSHLPQAGAYEQYF	TGCGCCAGCAGCCACCTTCCCCAAGCGGGGGCCTACGAGCAGTACTTC	.	TRBD2	TRBJ2-7	TRBV4-3
CSAISGGAGDTQYF	TGCAGTGCCATTAGCGGGGGGGCGGGAGATACGCAGTATTTT	.	TRBD2	TRBJ2-3	TRBV20-1
CASSLQGVWETQYF	TGTGCCAGCAGTTTACAGGGGGTATGGGAGACCCAGTACTTC	few	TRBD1	TRBJ2-5	TRBV27
CASSFADQDTQYF	TGCGCCAGCAGCTTTGCGGACCAGGATACGCAGTATTTT	.	.	TRBJ2-3	TRBV5-1
CASSQTGTGMPDTQYF	TGCGCCAGCAGCCAAACCGGGACAGGGATGCCAGATACGCAGTATTTT	.	TRBD1	TRBJ2-3	TRBV5-1
CSFRTGSYEQYF	TGCAGCTTTCGGACAGGGTCCTACGAGCAGTACTTC	many	TRBD1	TRBJ2-7	TRBV29-1
CSARGLWGSTEAFF	TGCAGTGCTAGAGGATTATGGGGGAGCACTGAAGCTTTCTTT	.	.	TRBJ1-1	TRBV20-1
CASAVRGKYVGEQYF	TGTGCCAGCGCTGTCCGAGGCAAGTACGTGGGGGAGCAGTACTTC	.	.	TRBJ2-5	TRBV6-5
CASSPALGREGEQYF	TGCGCCAGCAGCCCAGCGTTGGGCAGGGAAGGCGAGCAGTACTTC	few	.	TRBJ2-7	TRBV4-3
CSVARTRAPTDEQYF	TGCAGCGTTGCCCGGACCCGGGCCCCTACGGATGAGCAGTACTTC	.	.	TRBJ2-5	TRBV29-1
CASSSLLREQYF	TGTGCCAGCAGTTCCCTCCTACGGGAGCAGTACTTC	.	.	TRBJ2-7	TRBV27
CSARGADLNTDTQYF	TGCAGTGCTAGAGGCGCCGACTTAAATACAGATACGCAGTATTTT	.	.	TRBJ2-3	TRBV20-1
CASRLWTGRDGYTF	TGTGCCAGCAGACTATGGACGGGGAGAGATGGCTACACCTTC	once	.	TRBJ1-2	TRBV6-5
CASSLEVGYEQYF	TGTGCCAGCAGTTTAGAAGTGGGCTACGAGCAGTACTTC	few	.	TRBJ2-7	TRBV27
CATAGGGRFYNEQFF	TGTGCCACCGCTGGGGGCGGGAGGTTCTACAATGAGCAGTTCTTC	.	TRBD2	TRBJ2-1	TRBV12-3/TRBV12-4
CASSSTGSPYYEQYF	TGCGCCAGCAGCTCGACAGGTTCTCCCTACTACGAGCAGTACTTC	.	.	TRBJ2-7	TRBV5-1